Below, 13 T cell receptor beta chains from the same sample are listed, as sequenced in a study of early T cells in non-severe SARS-CoV-2 infection (dated by TCRdb to the early 2020s). The library was generated by 5' RACE. The sequencer listed for this sample is NextSeq 500. TCRdb reprocessing: public reads trimmed at Q25 with fastp, clones called with MiXCR, in-frame beta chains kept. Each CDR3 protein appears once, grouped with its most common genes and DNA. This sample is represented by tens of thousands of distinct CDR3 sequences; around 8% of them were singletons. The ten largest clones add up to around 4.4% of the sample. Sequencing was performed on whole blood. All receptors come from an adult who was a healthcare worker with PCR-confirmed SARS-CoV-2 infection or an uninfected control (not recorded which).

The gene calls are TRBV13 and TRBJ2-1; 11 bases map to TRBD2. The CDR3 loop spans 16 amino acids. Germline trimming cut 5 bases from V and 9 bases from J; bases unmatched to any gene: 12. Germline V CDR1 and CDR2: PRHDT, FYEKMQ (reference sequence). The CDR3 region has the DNA TGTGCCAGCAGCCCCCGACCGGGACTAGCGGAGGGTGAGCAGTTCTTC. Protein sequence: CASSPRPGLAEGEQFF.

The chain joins TRBV18 to TRBJ1-3, with TRBD1 identical over 9 bases. Germline lookup yields CDR1 KGHSH and CDR2 LQKENI. The CDR3 extends over 20 amino acids. J lost 3 bases, V lost 3 bases, and 18 bases had no gene match. The CDR3 DNA sequence: TGTGCCAGCTCACCGCCCCCCCTGCGGAGGACAGGGGAGATTGGAAACACCATATATTTT. This encodes CASSPPPLRRTGEIGNTIYF.

The rearrangement uses TRBV25-1 and TRBJ1-6; D is unclear. Germline CDR1 and CDR2: MGHDK and SYGVNS. CDR3 length: 12 amino acids. V was shortened by 1 base and J by 9 bases, with 4 bases between the two germline ends. Here the CDR3 reads CASSELGSPLHF. In DNA form, the CDR3 reads TGTGCCAGCAGTGAATTAGGTTCACCCCTCCACTTT.

The sample holds many counts of this clonotype. The chain joins TRBV30 to TRBJ1-1; D not certain. The germline gives CDR1 GTSNPN, CDR2 SVGIG (reference sequence). V gave up 0 bases and J gave up 8 bases, with 13 bases separating them. The CDR3 covers 13 residues. CDR3 protein: CAWSVLKGREAFF. CDR3 nucleotides: TGTGCCTGGAGTGTATTGAAAGGAAGGGAAGCTTTCTTT.

This sequence joins TRBV18 and TRBJ1-1; D gene unclear. The V end lost 0 bases, the J end lost 14 bases, and 13 bases lay between the germline ends. The V gene's germline CDR1 is KGHSH and CDR2 LQKENI. The CDR3 spans 12 residues. The CDR3 sequence: CASSPPIGRPFF. The CDR3 DNA follows: TGTGCCAGCTCACCACCGATAGGCAGGCCGTTCTTT.

This clonotype has just a few counts. V gene TRBV20-1 combines with J gene TRBJ2-1; maybe TRBD2 (6 bases). Germline CDR1 DFQATT, CDR2 SNEGSKA (reference sequence). The CDR3 runs 15 residues. Trimming stripped 8 bases from V and 5 bases from J, with 22 bases between. CDR3 amino acids: CSTRGWGRVNNEQFF. CDR3 nucleotide sequence: TGCAGTACCCGGGGGTGGGGCAGAGTGAACAATGAGCAGTTCTTC.

In its sample, this clonotype was seen many times. The chain is built from TRBV27 and TRBJ2-7; the D gene is possibly TRBD2 (6 bases). V was trimmed by 8 bases and J by 2 bases, leaving 16 bases between them. Germline loops: CDR1 MNHEY, CDR2 SMNVEV (reference sequence). CDR3 length: 14 amino acids. The CDR3: CASGQGGETYEQYF. In nucleotides, the CDR3 is TGTGCCAGCGGGCAGGGAGGAGAGACCTACGAGCAGTACTTC.

CDR3: CSVEVVRVSGYGYTF. CDR3 bases: TGCAGCGTTGAAGTGGTCAGGGTATCAGGCTATGGCTACACCTTC. The chain links TRBV29-1 to TRBJ1-2; the D gene is possibly TRBD1 (5 bases). This CDR3 has 15 residues. Per germline, CDR1 SQVTM and CDR2 ANQGSEA. V lost 1 base to trimming and J lost 4 bases, with 16 bases between them.

This chain joins TRBV20-1 and TRBJ2-3, with 9 positions matching TRBD2. V was pared by 2 bases and J by 6 bases, with 6 bases of the junction left unmatched. This CDR3 contains 14 residues. CDR1 is DFQATT and CDR2 is SNEGSKA in the germline V gene (reference sequence). CDR3 sequence: CSARRREGPDTQYF. The CDR3 bases are TGCAGTGCTAGAAGGCGGGAGGGCCCTGATACGCAGTATTTT.

A few counts support this clonotype. The rearrangement joins TRBV4-1 to TRBJ1-4, with 8 nucleotides matching TRBD1. Trimming cost V 6 bases and J 7 bases; bases outside gene matches: 4. The CDR3 consists of 13 residues. CDR1 is MGHRA and CDR2 is YSYEKL in the germline V gene. This CDR3 is CASRDRAGEKLFF. The CDR3 DNA reads as TGCGCCAGCAGGGACAGGGCGGGTGAAAAACTGTTTTTT.

This clonotype was detected a few times. This chain joins TRBV7-8 and TRBJ2-3; 11 bases map to TRBD2. There are 16 residues in the CDR3. Trimming took 7 bases from V and 4 from J; bases not matched to a gene: 10. The germline V gene encodes CDR1 SGHVS and CDR2 FQNEAQ. CDR3 in amino acids: CASMESSGGASDTQYF. In DNA form, the CDR3 reads TGTGCCAGCATGGAAAGTAGCGGGGGGGCCTCAGATACGCAGTATTTT.

This clonotype was counted at least ten times. The chain uses TRBV7-9 and TRBJ2-3; D not certain. V lost 0 bases and J 6 bases, leaving 4 bases between the germline ends. CDR1 SEHNR and CDR2 FQNEAQ come from the germline V gene (reference sequence). The CDR3 length is 12 residues. DNA for the CDR3: TGTGCCAGCAGCTTAGCGTGTGATACGCAGTATTTT. Translation gives CASSLACDTQYF. The full variable domain, with the rest looked up from reference TRBV7-9 and TRBJ2-3, is DTGVSQNPRHKITKRGQNVTFRCDPISEHNRLYWYRQTLGQGPEFLTYFQNEAQLEKSRLLSDRFSAERPKGSFSTLEIQRTEQGDSAMYLCASSLACDTQYFGPGTRLTVL.

This clonotype was seen more than once but under ten times. The chain recombines TRBV7-8 with TRBJ1-1, with D perhaps matching TRBD1 (5 bases). The CDR3 runs 15 residues. Trimming left V 7 bases short and J 0 bases short, with 15 bases between. The germline V gene has CDR1 SGHVS and CDR2 FQNEAQ. CDR3 nucleotide sequence: TGTGCCAGCACCCGAGTAGGAGGGGTGAACACTGAAGCTTTCTTT. It codes for CASTRVGGVNTEAFF.